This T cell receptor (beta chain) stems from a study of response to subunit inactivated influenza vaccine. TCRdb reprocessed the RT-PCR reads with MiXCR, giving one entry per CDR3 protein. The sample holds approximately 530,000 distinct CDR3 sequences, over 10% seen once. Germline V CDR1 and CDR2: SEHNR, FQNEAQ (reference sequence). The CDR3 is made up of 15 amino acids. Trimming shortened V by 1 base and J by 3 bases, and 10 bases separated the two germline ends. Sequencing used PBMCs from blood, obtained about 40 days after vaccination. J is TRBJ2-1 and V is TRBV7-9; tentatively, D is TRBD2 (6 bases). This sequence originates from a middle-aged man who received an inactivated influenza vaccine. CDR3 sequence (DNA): TGTGCCAGCAGCTTAGGCGGGATGAACTACAATGAGCAGTTCTTC. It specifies CASSLGGMNYNEQFF.